This T cell receptor beta chain was found in a study of CD8 T cells in ankylosing spondylitis. Overall study findings and caveats: Past studies reported some motif variants in reactive arthritis synovial fluid and blood.

In its sample, this clonotype was seen many times. What it recognizes is unknown. From the 5' RACE reads, TCRdb called clonotypes with MiXCR, one entry per CDR3 protein. The top ten clones hold 12% of a sample with 90,000 to 120,000 distinct CDR3 sequences, less than 25% of them seen once. Germline loops: CDR1 SEHNR, CDR2 FQNEAQ (reference sequence). This CDR3 is built from 11 residues. V was trimmed by 4 bases and J by 6 bases, leaving 3 bases between them. This rearrangement joins TRBV7-9 to TRBJ1-4; D is uncertain. This sequence originates from a male donor with ankylosing spondylitis. Material: synovial fluid, either unsorted or a sorted T cell fraction (not recorded which). The CDR3 reads CASSYDEKLFF. CDR3 coding DNA: TGTGCCAGCAGCTACGATGAAAAACTGTTTTTT.